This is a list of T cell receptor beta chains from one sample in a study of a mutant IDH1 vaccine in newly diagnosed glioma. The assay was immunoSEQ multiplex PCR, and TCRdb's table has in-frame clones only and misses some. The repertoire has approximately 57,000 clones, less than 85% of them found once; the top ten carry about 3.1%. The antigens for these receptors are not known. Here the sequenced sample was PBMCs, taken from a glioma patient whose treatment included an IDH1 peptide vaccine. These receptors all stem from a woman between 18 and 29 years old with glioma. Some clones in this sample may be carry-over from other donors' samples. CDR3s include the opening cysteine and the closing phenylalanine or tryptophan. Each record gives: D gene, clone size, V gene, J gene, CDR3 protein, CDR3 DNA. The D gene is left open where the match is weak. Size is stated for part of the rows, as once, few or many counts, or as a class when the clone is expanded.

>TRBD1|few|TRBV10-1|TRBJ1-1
CASSADRGITEAFF
TGCGCCAGCAGTGCGGACAGGGGTATCACTGAAGCTTTCTTT
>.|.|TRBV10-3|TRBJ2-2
CAIGGQNTGELFF
TGTGCCATCGGGGGTCAGAACACCGGGGAGCTGTTTTTT
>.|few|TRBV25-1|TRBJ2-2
CASSEFRDTGELFF
TGTGCCAGCAGTGAATTTAGAGACACCGGGGAGCTGTTTTTT
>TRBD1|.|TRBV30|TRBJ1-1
CAWSRTGGTEAFF
TGTGCCTGGAGTAGGACAGGGGGCACTGAAGCTTTCTTT
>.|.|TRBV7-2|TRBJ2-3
CASSLDSRTDTQYF
TGTGCCAGCAGCTTAGATAGTAGAACAGATACGCAGTATTTT
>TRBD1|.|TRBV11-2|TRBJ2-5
CASSTRTGGEETQYF
TGTGCCAGCAGCACAAGGACAGGGGGCGAGGAGACCCAGTACTTC
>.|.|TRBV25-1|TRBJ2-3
CASSEGAARGDTQYF
TGTGCCAGCAGTGAGGGGGCCGCACGGGGGGATACGCAGTATTTT
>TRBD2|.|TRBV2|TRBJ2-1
CASAQAGGEFF
TGTGCCAGCGCCCAAGCGGGAGGGGAGTTCTTC
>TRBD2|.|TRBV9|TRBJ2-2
CASSVGTSEDGELFF
TGTGCCAGCAGCGTCGGGACTAGCGAGGACGGGGAGCTGTTTTTT
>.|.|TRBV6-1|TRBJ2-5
CASSEVDGQETQYF
TGTGCCAGCAGTGAGGTGGACGGCCAAGAGACCCAGTACTTC
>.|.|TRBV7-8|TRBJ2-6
CASSLERYSGANVLTF
TGTGCCAGCAGCTTAGAGCGGTACTCTGGGGCCAACGTCCTGACTTTC
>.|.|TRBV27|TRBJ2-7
CASSLRLGEQYF
TGTGCCAGCAGTTTGAGGTTGGGCGAGCAGTACTTC
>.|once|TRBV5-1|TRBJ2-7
CASSFSTTYEQYF
TGCGCCAGCAGCTTCTCCACTACCTACGAGCAGTACTTC
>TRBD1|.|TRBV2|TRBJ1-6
CASSAGTGASPLRF
TGTGCCAGCAGCGCTGGGACAGGGGCTTCACCCCTCCGCTTT
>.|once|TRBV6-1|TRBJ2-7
CASSDPTYEQYF
TGTGCCAGCAGTGATCCGACCTACGAGCAGTACTTC